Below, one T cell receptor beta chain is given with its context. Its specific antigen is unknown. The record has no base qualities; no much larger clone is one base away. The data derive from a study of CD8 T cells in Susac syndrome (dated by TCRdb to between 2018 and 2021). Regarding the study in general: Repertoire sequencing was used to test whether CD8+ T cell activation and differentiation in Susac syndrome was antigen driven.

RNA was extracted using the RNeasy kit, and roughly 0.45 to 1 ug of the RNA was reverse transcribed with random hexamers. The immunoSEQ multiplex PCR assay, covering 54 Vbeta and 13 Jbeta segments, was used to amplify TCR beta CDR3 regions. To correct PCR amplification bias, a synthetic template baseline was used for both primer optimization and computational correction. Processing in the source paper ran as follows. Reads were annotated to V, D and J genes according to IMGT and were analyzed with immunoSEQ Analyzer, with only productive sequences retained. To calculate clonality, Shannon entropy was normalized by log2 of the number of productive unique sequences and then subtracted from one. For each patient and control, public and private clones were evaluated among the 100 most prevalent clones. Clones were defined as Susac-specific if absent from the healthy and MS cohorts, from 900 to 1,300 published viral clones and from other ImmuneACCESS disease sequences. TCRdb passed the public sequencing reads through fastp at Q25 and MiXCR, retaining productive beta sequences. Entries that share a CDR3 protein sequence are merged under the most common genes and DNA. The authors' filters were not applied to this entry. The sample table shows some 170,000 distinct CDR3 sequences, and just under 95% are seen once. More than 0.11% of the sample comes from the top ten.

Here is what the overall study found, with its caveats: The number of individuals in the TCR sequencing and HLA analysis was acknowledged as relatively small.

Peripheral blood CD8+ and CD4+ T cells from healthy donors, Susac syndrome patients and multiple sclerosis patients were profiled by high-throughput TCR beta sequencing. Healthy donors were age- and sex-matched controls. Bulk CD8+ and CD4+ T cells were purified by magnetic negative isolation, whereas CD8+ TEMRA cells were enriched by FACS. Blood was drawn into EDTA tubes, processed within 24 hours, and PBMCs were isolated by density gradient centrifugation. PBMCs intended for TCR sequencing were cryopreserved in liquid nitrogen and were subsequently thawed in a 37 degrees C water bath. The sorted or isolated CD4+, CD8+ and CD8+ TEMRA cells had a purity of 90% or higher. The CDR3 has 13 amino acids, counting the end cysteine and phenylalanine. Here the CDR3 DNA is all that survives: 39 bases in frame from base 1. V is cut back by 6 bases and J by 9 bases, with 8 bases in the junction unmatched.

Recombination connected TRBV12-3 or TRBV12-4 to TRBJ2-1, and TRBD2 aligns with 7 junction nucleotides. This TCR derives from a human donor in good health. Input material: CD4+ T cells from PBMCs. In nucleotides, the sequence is TGTGCCAGCAGCACGGGACTACGGATTGAGCAGTTCTTC. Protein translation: CASSTGLRIEQFF.